These 4 T cell receptor beta chains were all obtained from the same sample, sequenced in a study of liver allograft versus peripheral blood T cells. In the study overall: Comparing T cell receptor repertoires in transplanted livers with those in recipients' peripheral blood was part of the design.

TCRdb recomputed calls from the reads with MiXCR, one row per CDR3 protein. Of approximately 9,000 distinct CDR3 sequences in the sample, about 15% were seen once. The receptors shown here come from a human patient who had a liver transplant. Part of the T cell pool may stem from the graft donor.

By frequency in the sample, this clonotype is medium-sized. The V gene is TRBV20-1, the J gene TRBJ2-6; no clear D. There are 14 residues in the CDR3. Trimming pared 6 bases from V and 2 bases from J, leaving 11 bases between. Germline V gene sequence: CDR1 DFQATT, CDR2 SNEGSKA (reference sequence). In DNA form, the CDR3 reads TGCAGTGCACCCTCGATAGCTGGGGCCAACGTCCTGACTTTC. Protein sequence: CSAPSIAGANVLTF.

This clonotype was seen a handful of times. V usage is TRBV9 and J usage is TRBJ1-1; a possible D gene is TRBD1 (6 bases). Germline CDR1 and CDR2: SGDLS and YYNGEE. The V end lost 4 bases, the J end lost 4 bases, and 20 bases lay between the germline ends. This CDR3 has 16 residues. The CDR3 region is CASSPRGPGAVTEAFF. The CDR3, as DNA: TGTGCCAGCAGCCCGAGGGGTCCGGGGGCCGTCACTGAAGCTTTCTTT.

The table lists this clonotype with many counts. The rearrangement joins TRBV19 to TRBJ2-1; D may be TRBD1 or TRBD2 (5 bases each). Germline CDR1 and CDR2: LNHDA and SQIVND (reference sequence). The CDR3 runs 14 residues. The V and J ends lost 3 bases and 9 bases respectively, with 15 bases between them. CDR3 nucleotide sequence: TGTGCCAGTAGTATCGAGGGGTTTAGGGGTGAGCAGTTCTTC. This gives the protein CASSIEGFRGEQFF. The full variable domain, rest sourced from reference TRBV19 and TRBJ2-1, is DGGITQSPKYLFRKEGQNVTLSCEQNLNHDAMYWYRQDPGQGLRLIYYSQIVNDFQKGDIAEGYSVSREKKESFPLTVTSAQKNPTAFYLCASSIEGFRGEQFFGPGTRLTVL.

This clonotype showed up just a few times. This sequence joins TRBV28 and TRBJ1-1; D is uncertain. Trimming pared 2 bases from V and 0 bases from J, leaving 13 bases between. The CDR3 runs to 16 residues. The V gene's germline CDR1 is MDHEN and CDR2 SYDVKM. The CDR3 region is CASSLVSFVMNTEAFF. CDR3 sequence (DNA): TGTGCCAGCAGTTTAGTCAGCTTTGTCATGAACACTGAAGCTTTCTTT. The full variable domain, its missing parts supplied by reference TRBV28 and TRBJ1-1, is DVKVTQSSRYLVKRTGEKVFLECVQDMDHENMFWYRQDPGLGLRLIYFSYDVKMKEKGDIPEGYSVSREKKERFSLILESASTNQTSMYLCASSLVSFVMNTEAFFGQGTRLTVV.